A selection of T cell receptor beta chains follows, all from one sample in a study of identical twins. TCRdb recomputed calls from the 5' RACE reads with MiXCR, one row per CDR3 protein. Of around 250,000 distinct CDR3 sequences in the sample, 6.5% were seen once. These data were also filed under a second study, of T cells expressing NK-cell markers.

The sample comprised CD8+ T cells sorted from blood. The receptors derive from a woman between 18 and 29 years old in good health. Both conserved end residues are part of each CDR3. D genes are given only for firm matches. Not all rows give a size; the values are once, few, many and, for expanded clones, a class.

D	V	J	size	DNA	CDR3
TRBD2	TRBV29-1	TRBJ2-5	many	TGCAGCGTTGAGGGAGAGCGGGGTCTACCAGGGACCCAGTACTTC	CSVEGERGLPGTQYF
TRBD2	TRBV6-4	TRBJ2-1	many	TGTGCCAGCAAGAAACTAGCGGGGTCTGGGGATGAGCAGTTCTTC	CASKKLAGSGDEQFF
TRBD2	TRBV29-1	TRBJ2-7	few	TGCAGCGTTGAACTGCGGGAGCTTGGCGACGAGCAGTACTTC	CSVELRELGDEQYF
TRBD1	TRBV29-1	TRBJ2-1	many	TGCAGCGCTAAAACAGGGGATGAGCAGTTCTTC	CSAKTGDEQFF
-	TRBV19	TRBJ2-1	few	TGTGCCAGTAGTATGAATCCCAGCTCCTACAATGAGCAGTTCTTC	CASSMNPSSYNEQFF
-	TRBV7-9	TRBJ1-6	few	TGTGCCAGCAGCCCCCCCTCGGGGCGCAATTCACCCCTCCACTTT	CASSPPSGRNSPLHF
TRBD2	TRBV20-1	TRBJ2-4	-	TGCAGTGCTAGACTAATAGGAGCGGAGGGGAGGGGCAAAAACATTCAGTACTTC	CSARLIGAEGRGKNIQYF
TRBD2	TRBV25-1	TRBJ2-1	many	TGTGCCAGCAGTGGCGCGGGGGCCTACAATGAGCAGTTCTTC	CASSGAGAYNEQFF
-	TRBV5-1	TRBJ2-1	many	TGCGCCAGCAGCTTGGATGTCTCCGGGACTCTCCAGGAGGTCTTC	CASSLDVSGTLQEVF
-	TRBV7-9	TRBJ2-7	-	TGTGCCAGCGGGGAGTTCAACGAGCAGTACTTC	CASGEFNEQYF
-	TRBV5-8	TRBJ2-7	-	TGTGCCAGCTGGACGGATGAATCCTACGAGCAGTACTTC	CASWTDESYEQYF
TRBD2	TRBV5-1	TRBJ2-1	many	TGCGCCAGCAGCTCGGAAGCGGGGGGGTACAATGAGCAGTTCTTC	CASSSEAGGYNEQFF
-	TRBV6-5	TRBJ2-2	few	TGTGCCAGCAGTTACCTCCAGGGAATCTCCGGGGAGCTGTTTTTT	CASSYLQGISGELFF
-	TRBV4-3	TRBJ2-3	many	TGCGCCAGCAGCCAAGAACGGGAATGGGGCAGCCCCACAGATACGCAGTATTTT	CASSQEREWGSPTDTQYF
-	TRBV6-1	TRBJ1-5	few	TGTGCCAGCAGACTGAGGGGTGGCAATCAGCCCCAGCATTTT	CASRLRGGNQPQHF
-	TRBV29-1	TRBJ2-3	-	TGCAGCGTTGAATGGGCCTTCAGGACGGGGGAAGATACGCAGTATTTT	CSVEWAFRTGEDTQYF
-	TRBV12-3/TRBV12-4	TRBJ2-3	many	TGTGCCAGCACCCATTTACAGGGAAAGGAGGGCACAGATACGCAGTATTTT	CASTHLQGKEGTDTQYF
-	TRBV6-2/TRBV6-3	TRBJ1-2	-	TGTGCCAGCAGTTACGGGCACTATGGCTACACCTTC	CASSYGHYGYTF
-	TRBV19	TRBJ2-1	-	TGTGCCAGTAGCAACAGGCCCAATGAGCAGTTCTTC	CASSNRPNEQFF
TRBD2	TRBV19	TRBJ2-2	-	TGTGCCAGTAGTCCCCTAGCGGGAGGGTTGTACACCGGGGAGCTGTTTTTT	CASSPLAGGLYTGELFF
-	TRBV5-1	TRBJ2-7	many	TGCGCCAGCAGCTTGGTGGCGTCGGACTCCTACGAGCAGTACTTC	CASSLVASDSYEQYF
TRBD1	TRBV12-3/TRBV12-4	TRBJ1-6	many	TGTGCCAGCAGCCGCGGGAAGGGGGCGAGGAATTCACCCCTCCACTTT	CASSRGKGARNSPLHF
-	TRBV9	TRBJ2-3	-	TGTGCCAGCAGCGTAGCGGGGCGTGATCCTAGCACAGATACGCAGTATTTT	CASSVAGRDPSTDTQYF
-	TRBV12-3/TRBV12-4	TRBJ2-2	few	TGTGCCAGCTTTTACGGGGAGCTGTTTTTT	CASFYGELFF